This TCR beta chain was documented in a study of cytomegalovirus exposure and HLA in healthy donors. Study overall: Membership in the Caucasian-associated ancestry cluster was found for about four fifths of 300 to 400 genotyped donors.

Primers included in the PCR were 60 Vbeta and 13 Jbeta primers. Repertoires were generated with immunoSEQ multiplex PCR, while TCRdb's copy carries only in-frame clones and drops some. The sample has 110,000 to 150,000 clones; 77% are singletons. Germline CDR1 MDHEN, CDR2 SYDVKM. This CDR3 region has 13 residues. J was trimmed by 5 bases and V by 5 bases; bases with no gene match: 3. The sequenced material came from PBMCs. The TCR comes from a female donor in good health and CMV-seronegative. The V call is TRBV28, the J call TRBJ2-7; the match to TRBD2 covers 10 bases. This CDR3 is CASSLGTSDEQYF. As DNA, the CDR3 is TGTGCCAGCAGTCTAGGGACTAGCGACGAGCAGTACTTC.